The rows below give T cell receptor beta chains drawn from one sample of a study of OX40 agonist ivuxolimab in advanced cancers. Clones were sequenced by immunoSEQ multiplex PCR, and TCRdb holds only the in-frame ones, with some missing. The sample records around 67,000 clones, under 90% being singletons. Material: CD4+ or CD8+ T cells sorted from blood, obtained in a trial of the OX40 agonist ivuxolimab. These TCRs come from an adult with an advanced solid tumor such as melanoma, head and neck, liver or kidney cancer. Each CDR3 is given with its conserved first and last residue. A D gene is named only where the DNA matches it firmly. Not every row has a clone size; where given, it reads once, few, many or a size class.

j_call v_call clone_size d_call cdr3_nt cdr3_aa
TRBJ2-7 TRBV6-5 NA NA TGTGCCAGCAGTCCTTCTATCGCCAATTCGGGAGAGCAGTACTTC CASSPSIANSGEQYF
TRBJ1-1 TRBV29-1 NA TRBD1 TGCAGCGTTGCGACAGGGATCGACACTGAAGCTTTCTTT CSVATGIDTEAFF
TRBJ2-6 TRBV9 NA NA TGTGCCAGCAGCGTAGGACCGTCTGGGGCCAACGTCCTGACTTTC CASSVGPSGANVLTF
TRBJ1-5 TRBV2 NA TRBD1 TGTGCCTCCAGCCGGACAGGGACCTTTGGGGGGAGTCAGCCCCAGCATTTT CASSRTGTFGGSQPQHF
TRBJ1-2 TRBV28 medium-sized TRBD1 TGTGCCAGCATTCCGCAGGGGGCCGGCGGCTACACCTTC CASIPQGAGGYTF
TRBJ1-1 TRBV19 few NA TGTGCCAGTAGTATCAGCTTGGCCCCGGGTACTGAAGCTTTCTTT CASSISLAPGTEAFF
TRBJ1-2 TRBV9 NA TRBD1 TGTGCCAGCAGCGTAGATTTAGGGGGCGTATTGGGCTACACCTTC CASSVDLGGVLGYTF
TRBJ2-2 TRBV5-4 NA NA TGTGCCAGCAGCTTGACGGGATCCGGGGAGCTGTTTTTT CASSLTGSGELFF
TRBJ1-3 TRBV7-6 NA NA TGTGCCAGCAGCTTGTCCAGAAGCGGAAACACCATATATTTT CASSLSRSGNTIYF
TRBJ2-2 TRBV6-4 NA NA TGTGCCAGCGGCGTCGCGAACACCGGGGAGCTGTTTTTT CASGVANTGELFF
TRBJ2-7 TRBV6-1 many NA TGTGCCAGCAGTGAGATCTGGGGTCTCAACGAGCAGTACTTC CASSEIWGLNEQYF
TRBJ1-1 TRBV7-9 NA TRBD1 TGTGCCAGCAGCTCACAGGGGGCTGGGACTGAAGCTTTCTTT CASSSQGAGTEAFF
TRBJ2-7 TRBV5-4 NA NA TGTGCCAGCAGCTTCGGTGGAATGGGTCTCTACGAGCAGTACTTC CASSFGGMGLYEQYF
TRBJ2-7 TRBV15 NA NA TGTGCCACCAGCCAAGGGGGTATCGACGAGCAGTACTTC CATSQGGIDEQYF
TRBJ1-2 TRBV5-6 few NA TGTGCCAGCAGCTTAGAAGAGTACGGTGGCTACACCTTC CASSLEEYGGYTF
TRBJ2-1 TRBV2 NA TRBD1 TGTGCCAGCAGTGGGAGGACAGGACTGAGCTCCTACAATGAGCAGTTCTTC CASSGRTGLSSYNEQFF
TRBJ1-1 TRBV9 few NA TGTGCCAGCAGCCTCTCCAGGGGGAACACTGAAGCTTTCTTT CASSLSRGNTEAFF
TRBJ2-1 TRBV5-1 NA TRBD1 TGCGCCAGCACGACAGGGGGGTCCTACAATGAGCAGTTCTTC CASTTGGSYNEQFF
TRBJ2-7 TRBV6-4 NA NA TGTGCCAGCAGTCCAGACCGAGGGCACGAGCAGTACTTC CASSPDRGHEQYF
TRBJ1-2 TRBV28 NA NA TGTGCCAGCATCGGCTTTCAGAACAACTATGGCTACACCTTC CASIGFQNNYGYTF
TRBJ2-5 TRBV15 NA TRBD2 TGTGCCACCAGCAGAGATCCAGGGCTAGCGGGGAAACTTCAAGAGACCCAGTACTTC CATSRDPGLAGKLQETQYF
TRBJ1-3 TRBV4-1 NA NA TGCGCCAGCAGCCCATTGATCAGCTCTGGAAACACCATATATTTT CASSPLISSGNTIYF
TRBJ2-7 TRBV5-6 NA TRBD2 TGTGCCAGCAGCTCAGATAGCGGGGGGCCCCACGAGCAGTACTTC CASSSDSGGPHEQYF
TRBJ2-5 TRBV11-2 NA TRBD2 TGTGCCAGCAGCCTGGGAGCGGGGGGGTTAAGAGAGACCCAGTACTTC CASSLGAGGLRETQYF
TRBJ2-3 TRBV5-6 NA NA TGTGCCAGCAGCTTGGTTGGGGGCGGTGACACAGATACGCAGTATTTT CASSLVGGGDTDTQYF
TRBJ1-2 TRBV9 NA NA TGTGCCAGCAGCGTACAGGGTGACGATGGCTACACCTTC CASSVQGDDGYTF
TRBJ1-3 TRBV5-1 NA NA TGCGCCAGCAGCCCGGGTCAGGGCCTCTCTGGAAACACCATATATTTT CASSPGQGLSGNTIYF
TRBJ1-5 TRBV7-2 NA TRBD1 TGTGCCAGCAGCGCAGGACAGGGTGGCCAGCCCCAGCATTTT CASSAGQGGQPQHF
TRBJ1-6 TRBV2 NA TRBD1 TGTGCCAGCAGTGAAGCGGCGGCAGGGGGTAGAAATTCACCCCTCCACTTT CASSEAAAGGRNSPLHF
TRBJ2-6 TRBV19 NA NA TGTGCCAGCCGTCTTCCGAGCTCTGGGGCCAACGTCCTGACTTTC CASRLPSSGANVLTF
TRBJ2-1 TRBV7-2 NA TRBD2 TGTGCCAGCAGCAGGGGGGCTAGCGGGGTCGGTGAGCAGTTCTTC CASSRGASGVGEQFF
TRBJ1-2 TRBV30 NA NA TGTGCCTGGAGTGTAGGGTGGTATGGCTACACCTTC CAWSVGWYGYTF
TRBJ2-2 TRBV27 NA TRBD1 TGTGCCAGCAGAGGACAGGGGATTGAGGAGCTGTTTTTT CASRGQGIEELFF
TRBJ1-6 TRBV6-5 NA NA TGTGCCAGCAGTTACAACGGGCCACCCTATTCACCCCTCCACTTT CASSYNGPPYSPLHF
TRBJ2-3 TRBV5-1 NA NA TGCGCCAGCAGCCGCCAGTACACAGATACGCAGTATTTT CASSRQYTDTQYF
TRBJ2-1 TRBV30 NA NA TGTGCCTGGATGCTTGGTGACGAGCAGTTCTTC CAWMLGDEQFF
TRBJ1-1 TRBV10-3 NA TRBD1 TGTGCCATCAGATCAGGGGGCTTGGTCACTGAAGCTTTCTTT CAIRSGGLVTEAFF
TRBJ2-1 TRBV7-3 NA NA TGTGCCAGCAGCCCGCAGGGCTTTGCACTTTTCTTC CASSPQGFALFF
TRBJ2-1 TRBV18 NA NA TGTGCCAGCTCGGCAAGGAGGAACTCCTACAATGAGCAGTTCTTC CASSARRNSYNEQFF
TRBJ1-1 TRBV9 NA NA TGTGCCAGCAGCTCCACGACAGATATGAACACTGAAGCTTTCTTT CASSSTTDMNTEAFF
TRBJ2-1 TRBV4-3 NA NA TGCGCCAGCAGCCAAGAAGTTGGAGGGAATGAGCAGTTCTTC CASSQEVGGNEQFF
TRBJ2-2 TRBV4-2 NA NA TGTGCCAGCAGCCAAGGGGACGGGGAGCTGTTTTTT CASSQGDGELFF
TRBJ2-1 TRBV5-1 NA TRBD1 TGCGCCAGCAGCTTGGCCGAGGGGGCGGGCAATGAGCAGTTCTTC CASSLAEGAGNEQFF
TRBJ2-5 TRBV5-1 NA TRBD2 TGCGCCAGCAGCCGTAGCGGGGGGGCCGGAGAGACCCAGTACTTC CASSRSGGAGETQYF
TRBJ2-4 TRBV11-2 NA NA TGTGCCAGCAGCTTTTTCGGCCAGTCTACCAAAAACATTCAGTACTTC CASSFFGQSTKNIQYF